A selection of T cell receptor beta chains follows, all from one sample in a study of T cells in Graves' hyperthyroidism and ophthalmopathy. TCRdb fed the multiplex PCR reads into MiXCR, producing one record per CDR3 protein. The table records a few hundred thousand distinct CDR3 sequences, roughly 15% of them present only once. The source material was blood. These receptors were collected from a woman between 35 and 50 years old with Graves' hyperthyroidism that later progressed to Graves' ophthalmopathy. Both conserved end residues are part of each CDR3. Each record gives: D gene, clone size, V gene, J gene, CDR3 protein, CDR3 DNA. D genes are given only for firm matches. Part of the rows lack a size; the others show once, few, many or a class for expanded clones.

d_gene: TRBD2
abundance: many
v_gene: TRBV29-1
j_gene: TRBJ2-1
CDR3aa: CSVEGPSGRVNEQFF
CDR3nt: TGCAGCGTCGAAGGGCCTAGCGGGAGGGTAAATGAGCAGTTCTTC

d_gene: TRBD2
abundance: many
v_gene: TRBV12-3/TRBV12-4
j_gene: TRBJ2-2
CDR3aa: CASREIRLAGAGELFF
CDR3nt: TGTGCCAGCAGAGAGATTCGACTAGCGGGAGCCGGGGAGCTGTTTTTT

d_gene: .
abundance: many
v_gene: TRBV28
j_gene: TRBJ2-7
CDR3aa: CASSEFNTGAYEQYF
CDR3nt: TGTGCCAGCAGTGAGTTTAATACGGGGGCCTACGAGCAGTACTTC

d_gene: TRBD2
abundance: once
v_gene: TRBV19
j_gene: TRBJ2-7
CDR3aa: CASSRSAGATPYEQYF
CDR3nt: TGTGCCAGTAGTAGAAGCGCGGGAGCCACACCCTACGAGCAGTACTTC

d_gene: .
abundance: many
v_gene: TRBV2
j_gene: TRBJ2-1
CDR3aa: CASRRTLYNEQFF
CDR3nt: TGTGCCAGCAGACGGACACTATACAATGAGCAGTTCTTC

d_gene: .
abundance: .
v_gene: TRBV11-3
j_gene: TRBJ1-2
CDR3aa: CASSLGQDYGYTF
CDR3nt: TGTGCCAGCAGCTTAGGACAGGACTATGGCTACACCTTC

d_gene: .
abundance: .
v_gene: TRBV13
j_gene: TRBJ2-4
CDR3aa: CASSFRGPGNIQYF
CDR3nt: TGTGCCAGCAGCTTTCGGGGGCCGGGGAACATTCAGTACTTC

d_gene: TRBD1
abundance: many
v_gene: TRBV2
j_gene: TRBJ2-5
CDR3aa: CASRLQGVHSQETQYF
CDR3nt: TGTGCCAGCAGACTACAGGGGGTCCACTCACAAGAGACCCAGTACTTC

d_gene: TRBD2
abundance: many
v_gene: TRBV29-1
j_gene: TRBJ2-7
CDR3aa: CSVEGEGLYEQYF
CDR3nt: TGCAGCGTTGAGGGGGAGGGGCTGTACGAGCAGTACTTC

d_gene: .
abundance: few
v_gene: TRBV29-1
j_gene: TRBJ2-7
CDR3aa: CSVAVGSSEQYF
CDR3nt: TGCAGCGTTGCAGTGGGCTCCTCCGAGCAGTACTTC

d_gene: .
abundance: many
v_gene: TRBV24-1
j_gene: TRBJ2-1
CDR3aa: CATSDLYYEQFF
CDR3nt: TGTGCCACCAGTGATTTGTATTATGAGCAGTTCTTC

d_gene: .
abundance: many
v_gene: TRBV9
j_gene: TRBJ2-7
CDR3aa: CASSVTPGGYEQYF
CDR3nt: TGTGCCAGCAGCGTAACTCCAGGAGGCTACGAGCAGTACTTC

d_gene: TRBD2
abundance: .
v_gene: TRBV12-3/TRBV12-4
j_gene: TRBJ2-1
CDR3aa: CASTKGTSGSYNGQFF
CDR3nt: TGTGCGAGCACCAAGGGGACTAGCGGGAGCTACAATGGGCAGTTCTTC

d_gene: .
abundance: .
v_gene: TRBV5-4
j_gene: TRBJ2-1
CDR3aa: CASSSPGWTYNEQFF
CDR3nt: TGTGCCAGCAGCTCCCCTGGTTGGACCTACAATGAGCAGTTCTTC

d_gene: .
abundance: many
v_gene: TRBV30
j_gene: TRBJ1-1
CDR3aa: CAWSVHTDTEAFF
CDR3nt: TGTGCCTGGAGTGTACATACTGACACTGAAGCTTTCTTT

d_gene: TRBD2
abundance: many
v_gene: TRBV18
j_gene: TRBJ2-5
CDR3aa: CASSKLAGQETQYF
CDR3nt: TGTGCCAGCTCGAAACTAGCGGGGCAAGAGACCCAGTACTTC

d_gene: .
abundance: many
v_gene: TRBV2
j_gene: TRBJ2-3
CDR3aa: CASSPGLSTDTQYF
CDR3nt: TGTGCCAGCAGTCCGGGACTTAGCACAGATACGCAGTATTTT

d_gene: .
abundance: many
v_gene: TRBV6-1
j_gene: TRBJ2-1
CDR3aa: CASSLRGGGGYNEQFF
CDR3nt: TGTGCCAGCAGCCTCCGTGGGGGCGGGGGCTACAATGAGCAGTTCTTC

d_gene: .
abundance: many
v_gene: TRBV18
j_gene: TRBJ2-3
CDR3aa: CASSPREATDTQYF
CDR3nt: TGTGCCAGCTCACCGAGGGAGGCGACGGATACGCAGTATTTT

d_gene: .
abundance: .
v_gene: TRBV5-1
j_gene: TRBJ2-7
CDR3aa: CASSSMPHGAGEEQYF
CDR3nt: TGCGCCAGCAGCTCCATGCCCCATGGGGCTGGGGAAGAGCAGTACTTC

d_gene: TRBD2
abundance: many
v_gene: TRBV28
j_gene: TRBJ2-5
CDR3aa: CASSLHAALAGVETQYF
CDR3nt: TGTGCCAGCAGTTTACACGCAGCACTAGCGGGAGTGGAGACCCAGTACTTC

d_gene: TRBD1
abundance: .
v_gene: TRBV28
j_gene: TRBJ1-1
CDR3aa: CASRTGGGNTEAFF
CDR3nt: TGTGCCAGCAGGACAGGGGGTGGGAACACTGAAGCTTTCTTT

d_gene: TRBD2
abundance: .
v_gene: TRBV20-1
j_gene: TRBJ2-5
CDR3aa: CSVGGRTQETQYF
CDR3nt: TGCAGTGTCGGCGGGAGGACCCAAGAGACCCAGTACTTC